This record concerns one TCR beta chain sequence. The antigen is not known. This sample stems from a study of a mutant IDH1 vaccine in newly diagnosed glioma. Study details: With temozolomide cycles, or 4-6 weeks after radiotherapy alone, vaccination was started.

Noted time point: week 47, end of study. Every vaccine dose comprised 300 ug of mutant IDH1 20-mer peptide plus topical imiquimod. The ends lost 5 bases at V and 4 bases at J; junction bases unmatched: 6. This CDR3 is 14 amino acids long. Germline lookup yields CDR1 MGHDK and CDR2 SYGVNS. Profiled with immunoSEQ multiplex PCR; TCRdb holds only in-frame clones, not every one. The sample gives around 65,000 clones, 80% to 85% of which show up once; about 3.8% is in the top ten. Sequencing was performed on PBMCs, taken from a glioma patient whose treatment included an IDH1 peptide vaccine. The V gene is TRBV25-1, the J gene TRBJ1-2, with TRBD1 matching over 8 bases. The TCR originated in a man between 25 and 39 years old with glioma. The chain's CDR3 is CASSPSDRVYGYTF. The CDR3 DNA sequence: TGTGCCAGCAGTCCGTCGGACAGGGTCTATGGCTACACCTTC.